This T cell receptor (beta chain) was sequenced in a study of cytomegalovirus exposure and HLA in healthy donors. Across the whole study: Falling in the Caucasian-associated ancestry cluster were 81% of under 450 genotyped donors. General study findings and limits: In all likelihood, a cluster of highly shared sequence variants was a sequencing artifact. Among immune exposure information, only CMV serostatus was available. The classifier reportedly diagnosed cytomegalovirus status with high sensitivity and specificity.

A multiplex PCR was run with 60 Vbeta primers and 13 Jbeta primers. The method was immunoSEQ multiplex PCR; TCRdb's version includes in-frame clones alone and lacks a portion of them. Here the sample spans roughly 110,000 clones, around 70% being singletons. As for this clone: Antigen unknown.

Trimming at V came to 3 bases and at J to 4 bases, leaving 8 bases not matched to a gene. Looked up from germline, CDR1 is SGHRS and CDR2 is YFSETQ. The CDR3 covers 16 residues. The clonotype comes from a man between 25 and 39 years old in good health and CMV-seropositive. The gene calls are TRBV5-1 and TRBJ2-3; TRBD2 agrees at 10 bases. The specimen sequenced was PBMCs. The CDR3 region has the DNA TGCGCCAGCAGCTACGAATTAGCGGGGGGCGCAGATACGCAGTATTTT. Its protein product is CASSYELAGGADTQYF.